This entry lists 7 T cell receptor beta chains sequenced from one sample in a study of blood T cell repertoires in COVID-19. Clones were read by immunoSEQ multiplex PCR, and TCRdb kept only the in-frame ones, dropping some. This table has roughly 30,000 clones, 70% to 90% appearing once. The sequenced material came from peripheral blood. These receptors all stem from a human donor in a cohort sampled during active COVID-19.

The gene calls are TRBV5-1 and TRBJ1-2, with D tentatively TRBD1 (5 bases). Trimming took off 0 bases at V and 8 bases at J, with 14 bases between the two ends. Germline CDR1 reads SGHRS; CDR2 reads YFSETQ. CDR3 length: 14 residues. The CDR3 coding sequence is TGCGCCAGCAGCTTGGTTGCAGGGAATAGCGGCTACACCTTC. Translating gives CASSLVAGNSGYTF.

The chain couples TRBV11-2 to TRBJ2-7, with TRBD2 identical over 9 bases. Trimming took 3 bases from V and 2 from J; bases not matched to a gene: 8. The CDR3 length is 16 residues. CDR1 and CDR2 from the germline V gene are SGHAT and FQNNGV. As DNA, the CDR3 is TGTGCCAGCAGCTTTAGGTCGGCGGGGGGGCCCTACGAGCAGTACTTC. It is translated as CASSFRSAGGPYEQYF.

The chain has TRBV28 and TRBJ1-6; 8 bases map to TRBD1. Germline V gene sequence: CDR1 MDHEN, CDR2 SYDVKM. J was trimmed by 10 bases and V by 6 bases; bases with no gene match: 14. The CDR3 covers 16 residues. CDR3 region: CASRRYRDRGGSPLHF. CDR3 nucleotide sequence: TGTGCCAGCAGGCGTTACCGCGACAGGGGTGGCTCACCCCTCCACTTT.

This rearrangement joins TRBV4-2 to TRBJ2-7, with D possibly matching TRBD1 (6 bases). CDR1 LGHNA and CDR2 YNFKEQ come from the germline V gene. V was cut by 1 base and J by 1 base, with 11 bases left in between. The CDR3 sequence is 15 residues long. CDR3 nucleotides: TGTGCCAGCAGCCAAGTTCCGGACAGATCCTACGAGCAGTACTTC. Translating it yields CASSQVPDRSYEQYF.

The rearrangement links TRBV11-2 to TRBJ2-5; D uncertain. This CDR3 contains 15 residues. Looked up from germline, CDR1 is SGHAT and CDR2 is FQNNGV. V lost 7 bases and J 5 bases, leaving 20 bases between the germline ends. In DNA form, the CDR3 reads TGTGCCAGCACCATCGGCCCCGAGACAACTGAGACCCAGTACTTC. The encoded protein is CASTIGPETTETQYF.

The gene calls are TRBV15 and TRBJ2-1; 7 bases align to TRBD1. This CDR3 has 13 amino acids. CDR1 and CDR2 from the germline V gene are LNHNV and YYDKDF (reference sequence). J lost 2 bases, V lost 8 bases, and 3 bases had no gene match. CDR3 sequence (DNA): TGTGCCACCGAGAGGGGGCCCTACAATGAGCAGTTCTTC. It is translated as CATERGPYNEQFF.

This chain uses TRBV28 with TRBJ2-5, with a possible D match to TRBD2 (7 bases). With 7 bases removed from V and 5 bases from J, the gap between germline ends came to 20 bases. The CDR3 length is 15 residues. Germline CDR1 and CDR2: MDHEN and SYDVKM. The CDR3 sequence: CASNLMTRGGETQYF. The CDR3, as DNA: TGTGCCAGCAACCTGATGACTAGGGGGGGGGAGACCCAGTACTTC.